One sample yielded the 21 T cell receptor beta chains listed below, sequenced in a study of monozygotic twins with inflammatory bowel disease (dated by TCRdb to between 2019 and 2020). The library was made by 5' RACE. Sequenced on an Illumina HiSeq 2500. TCRdb reprocessed the reads; each CDR3 protein sequence makes one entry, and DNA is unavailable. The record for this sample contains about 420,000 distinct CDR3 sequences. Under 3% of the sample lies in the top ten. Sequencing was carried out using blood. Source of these receptors: a human donor with ulcerative colitis or Crohn's disease, or a healthy co-twin of an affected twin (not recorded which).

CDR3 in amino acids: CASSPSGTFGEQYF. The chain combines TRBV6-1 with TRBJ2-7; TCRdb indicates TRBD1, and absent DNA this call remains unverified. CDR1 and CDR2 from the germline V gene are MNHNS and SASEGT. The CDR3 has 14 amino acids.

V and J are TRBV14 and TRBJ2-2; the TRBD2 assignment by TCRdb is unverifiable without DNA. There are 16 residues in the CDR3. The germline CDR1 and CDR2 sequences are SGHDN and FVKESK. The CDR3 loop reads CASSQDQAGPTGELFF.

The chain employs TRBV5-1 and TRBJ1-1. CDR1 is SGHRS and CDR2 is YFSETQ in the germline V gene. The CDR3 contains 15 residues. The CDR3 loop reads CASSPRTDLDTEAFF. Complete variable domain (other parts from reference TRBV5-1 and TRBJ1-1): KAGVTQTPRYLIKTRGQQVTLSCSPISGHRSVSWYQQTPGQGLQFLFEYFSETQRNKGNFPGRFSGRQFSNSRSEMNVSTLELGDSALYLCASSPRTDLDTEAFFGQGTRLTVV.

The rearrangement links TRBV5-1 to TRBJ2-2; TCRdb selects TRBD2, and the lack of DNA leaves this call unchecked. The CDR3 extends over 15 amino acids. CDR1 is SGHRS, CDR2 YFSETQ, per germline. The CDR3 loop reads CASSLRGFLTGELFF.

V is TRBV19 and J is TRBJ1-1; TCRdb's D call of TRBD1 is untestable without DNA. Germline assignment: CDR1 LNHDA and CDR2 SQIVND (reference sequence). This CDR3 contains 16 residues. CDR3: CASSTLPGQGNTEAFF.

V is TRBV6-1 and J is TRBJ2-5; TCRdb picks TRBD1, but there is no DNA to check that call. CDR3 size: 14 residues. Germline V gene lookup returns CDR1 MNHNS and CDR2 SASEGT. The CDR3 spells CASGTFPSRETQYF.

The chain is built from TRBV5-5 and TRBJ2-4; lacking DNA, the TRBD1 call made by TCRdb goes unchecked. Germline assignment: CDR1 SGHKS and CDR2 YYEKEE (reference sequence). The CDR3 has 13 amino acids. The CDR3 loop reads CASSSPGPNIQYF.

This sequence joins TRBV5-1 and TRBJ1-2; TCRdb proposes TRBD1, but this gene call is untestable without DNA. The CDR3 runs 13 residues. Per germline, CDR1 SGHRS and CDR2 YFSETQ. The CDR3 here is CASSLITGVGYTF. Drawing the rest from reference TRBV5-1 and TRBJ1-2, the complete variable domain is KAGVTQTPRYLIKTRGQQVTLSCSPISGHRSVSWYQQTPGQGLQFLFEYFSETQRNKGNFPGRFSGRQFSNSRSEMNVSTLELGDSALYLCASSLITGVGYTFGSGTRLTVV.

The chain recombines TRBV4-3 with TRBJ1-5. In germline, CDR1 is LGHNA, CDR2 YSLEER. The CDR3 totals 16 residues. Here the CDR3 reads CASSQDNRAYNQPQHF.

The genes are TRBV28 and TRBJ2-2. From germline, CDR1 is MDHEN and CDR2 SYDVKM. The CDR3 extends over 13 amino acids. The CDR3 here is CASRLRDTGELFF.

V and J are TRBV28 and TRBJ2-7. The CDR3 is made up of 14 amino acids. Germline V gene sequence: CDR1 MDHEN, CDR2 SYDVKM. The CDR3: CASSLIRSSYEQYF. Together with reference TRBV28 and TRBJ2-7, the CDR3 gives the full variable domain: DVKVTQSSRYLVKRTGEKVFLECVQDMDHENMFWYRQDPGLGLRLIYFSYDVKMKEKGDIPEGYSVSREKKERFSLILESASTNQTSMYLCASSLIRSSYEQYFGPGTRLTVT.

The CDR3 loop is CSANRLAASYNEQFF. This chain connects TRBV20-1 to TRBJ2-1; TCRdb's D gene call, TRBD2, goes unchecked for lack of DNA. Germline CDR1 reads DFQATT; CDR2 reads SNEGSKA (reference sequence). The CDR3 covers 15 residues.

The chain links TRBV30 to TRBJ2-7. There are 12 residues in the CDR3. Germline V gives CDR1 GTSNPN, CDR2 SVGIG (reference sequence). The CDR3 here is CAGGHQFHEQYF.

The chain uses TRBV20-1 and TRBJ2-7; TCRdb picks TRBD1, but there is no DNA to check that call. Per the germline V gene, CDR1 is DFQATT and CDR2 is SNEGSKA (reference sequence). CDR3 length equals 15 residues. This CDR3 is CSARDRGAPSYEQYF.

The V call is TRBV6-2 or TRBV6-3, the J call TRBJ2-1. Germline V lookup: CDR1 MNHEY, CDR2 SVGEGT. This CDR3 region has 17 residues. The chain's CDR3 is CASSYSRVSSSYNEQFF.

V usage is TRBV7-6 and J usage is TRBJ2-7. The CDR3 sequence is 13 residues long. CDR1 is SGHVS and CDR2 is FNYEAQ in the germline V gene. The CDR3 reads CASSDPISYEQYF.

This rearrangement joins TRBV6-5 to TRBJ2-1. The germline gives CDR1 MNHEY, CDR2 SVGAGI. CDR3 length: 15 residues. CDR3 region: CASSYLTGPYNEQFF.

V usage is TRBV27 and J usage is TRBJ2-7; the TRBD1 assignment by TCRdb is unverifiable without DNA. Germline values: CDR1 MNHEY, CDR2 SMNVEV (reference sequence). This CDR3 has 15 amino acids. CDR3 sequence reads: CASSLGATVSYEQYF.

The CDR3 sequence is CASSLVLQGDGELFF. The chain is built from TRBV5-1 and TRBJ2-2; TCRdb proposes TRBD1, but this gene call is untestable without DNA. Germline V CDR1 and CDR2: SGHRS, YFSETQ. The CDR3 is 15 amino acids.

This chain joins TRBV5-1 and TRBJ2-3; the TCRdb call, TRBD2, lacks DNA for checking. Germline assignment: CDR1 SGHRS and CDR2 YFSETQ. The CDR3 length is 14 residues. CDR3 region: CATSTSGRPDTQYF.

The rearrangement uses TRBV2 and TRBJ2-7; TCRdb proposes TRBD1, but this gene call is untestable without DNA. The CDR3 extends over 17 amino acids. From germline, CDR1 is SNHLY and CDR2 FYNNEI. The CDR3 protein is CATGGGMPQGSIYEQYF.